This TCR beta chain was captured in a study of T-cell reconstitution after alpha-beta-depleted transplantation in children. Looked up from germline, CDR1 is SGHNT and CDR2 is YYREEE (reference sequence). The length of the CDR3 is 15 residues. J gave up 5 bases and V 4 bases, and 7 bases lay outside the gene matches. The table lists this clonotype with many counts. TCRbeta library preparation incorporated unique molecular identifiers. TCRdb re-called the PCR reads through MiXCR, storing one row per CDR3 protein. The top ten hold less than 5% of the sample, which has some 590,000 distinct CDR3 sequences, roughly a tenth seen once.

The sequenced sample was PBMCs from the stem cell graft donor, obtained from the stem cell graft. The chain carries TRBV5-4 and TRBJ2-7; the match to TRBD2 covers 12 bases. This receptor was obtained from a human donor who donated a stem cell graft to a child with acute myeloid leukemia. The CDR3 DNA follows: TGTGCCAGCAGCCTCTCGACTAGCGGGAGCCACGAGCAGTACTTC. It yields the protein CASSLSTSGSHEQYF. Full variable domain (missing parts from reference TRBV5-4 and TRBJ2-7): ETGVTQSPTHLIKTRGQQVTLRCSSQSGHNTVSWYQQALGQGPQFIFQYYREEENGRGNFPPRFSGLQFPNYSSELNVNALELDDSALYLCASSLSTSGSHEQYFGPGTRLTVT.